The clone carrying this T cell receptor beta chain was observed at least ten times. Germline V gene lookup returns CDR1 SGHVS and CDR2 FQNEAQ. V was shortened by 1 base and J by 6 bases, with 7 bases between the two germline ends. There are 13 residues in the CDR3. Patients with uncontrolled infections, other autoimmune diseases, pregnancy or lactation were excluded. The TCR beta CDR3 regions underwent amplification using RNA transcripts as the source. RT-PCR in the first round (using the HTBI primer set) targeted the TCR CDR3. One entry per CDR3 protein results from TCRdb running MiXCR on the multiplex PCR reads. The sample contains about 110,000 distinct CDR3 sequences, about 17% of which appear only once. The sample belongs to a study of T cells in Graves' hyperthyroidism and ophthalmopathy.

The chain carries TRBV7-8 and TRBJ2-1; D is unclear. The TCR originated in a woman aged 45 to 65 with Graves' hyperthyroidism. Sequencing was done on a sample of blood. The CDR3 sequence: CASSLGLRNEQFF. The CDR3 DNA is TGTGCCAGCAGCTTAGGGCTCCGCAATGAGCAGTTCTTC.